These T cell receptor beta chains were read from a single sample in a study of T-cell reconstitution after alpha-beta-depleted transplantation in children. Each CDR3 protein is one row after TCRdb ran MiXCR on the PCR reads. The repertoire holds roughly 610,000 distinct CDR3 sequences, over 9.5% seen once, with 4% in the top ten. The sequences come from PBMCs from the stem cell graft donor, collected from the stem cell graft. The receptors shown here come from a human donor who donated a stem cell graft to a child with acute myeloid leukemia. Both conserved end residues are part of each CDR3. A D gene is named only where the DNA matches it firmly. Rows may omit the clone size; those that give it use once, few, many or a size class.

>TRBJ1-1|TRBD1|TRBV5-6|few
TGTGCCAGCGTAAACCTAAGACAGGGAATAGCAGCTTTCTTT
CASVNLRQGIAAFF
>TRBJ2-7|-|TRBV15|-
TGTGCCACCAGCATCCCCCCGACCTACGAGCAGTACTTC
CATSIPPTYEQYF
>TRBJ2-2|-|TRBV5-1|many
TGCGCCAGCAGCTCGAAAGGGACCGAGACCGGGGAGCTGTTTTTT
CASSSKGTETGELFF
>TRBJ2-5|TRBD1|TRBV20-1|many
TGCAGTGCTCCTCCGGGACAGCTACAAGAGACCCAGTACTTC
CSAPPGQLQETQYF
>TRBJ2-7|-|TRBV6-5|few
TGTGCCAGCAGGGGGGACCGGGGGGAGCAGTACTTC
CASRGDRGEQYF
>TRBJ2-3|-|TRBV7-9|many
TGTGCCAGCAGCTTAGAGGGTACTAGCACAGATACGCAGTATTTT
CASSLEGTSTDTQYF
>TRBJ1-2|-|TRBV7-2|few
TGTGCCAGCAGCCCCCAGACAGGATTCGGCAACTATGGCTACACCTTC
CASSPQTGFGNYGYTF
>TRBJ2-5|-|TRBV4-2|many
TGTGCCAGCAGCTCCCGACTAGGTATAGAGACCCAGTACTTC
CASSSRLGIETQYF
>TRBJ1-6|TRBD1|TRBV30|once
TGTGCCTGGAAGGTCCGGGACAGAGATAATTCACCCCTCCACTTT
CAWKVRDRDNSPLHF
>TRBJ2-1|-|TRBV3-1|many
TGTGCCAGCAGCCAAGTGGTGGAAAGGGGGCAGTTCTTC
CASSQVVERGQFF
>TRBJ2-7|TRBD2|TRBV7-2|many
TGTGCCAGCAGCTTACGGGGGGTTGAGCAGTACTTC
CASSLRGVEQYF
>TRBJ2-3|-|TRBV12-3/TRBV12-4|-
TGTGCCAGCAGTCGGCAGGGGGGGACTAGCACAGATACGCAGTATTTT
CASSRQGGTSTDTQYF
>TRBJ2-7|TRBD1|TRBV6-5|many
TGTGCCAGCAGTTACGGGACAGGGTATGCCAGGGGCTCCTACGAGCAGTACTTC
CASSYGTGYARGSYEQYF
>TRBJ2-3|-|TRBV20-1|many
TGCAGTGCTAGAGATAGACGAACTAGCACAGATACGCAGTATTTT
CSARDRRTSTDTQYF
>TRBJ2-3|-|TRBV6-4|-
TGTGCCAGCCAGGAGACAGATACGCAGTATTTT
CASQETDTQYF
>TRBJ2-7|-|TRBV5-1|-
TGCGCCAGCAGCCCAGGAGATCCCTACGAGCAGTACTTC
CASSPGDPYEQYF
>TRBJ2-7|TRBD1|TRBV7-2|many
TGTGCCAGCAGCTTGAGGTGGCGACAGGGGGCCCACGAGCAGTACTTC
CASSLRWRQGAHEQYF
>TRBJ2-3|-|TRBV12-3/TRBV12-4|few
TGTGCCAGCAGCTTCGACAGGATCACAGATACGCAGTATTTT
CASSFDRITDTQYF
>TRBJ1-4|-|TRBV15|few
TGTGCCACCAGCTGGCAGGGTGTTGATGAAAAACTGTTTTTT
CATSWQGVDEKLFF